This paragraph reports one T cell receptor beta chain. Germline CDR1 is SGHRS and CDR2 is YFSETQ. With 3 bases clipped from V and 2 bases from J, the junction kept 7 bases outside the gene matches. The CDR3 has 15 residues. Profiling relied on immunoSEQ multiplex PCR, and the TCRdb table lists in-frame clones only, not all of them. The sample lists about 110,000 clones, roughly 88% occurring once. The data were taken from a study of T cell responses to AZD1222 COVID-19 vaccine. This receptor was obtained from an adult in good health. The input for sequencing was peripheral blood, taken on day 0 of MenACWY control vaccination. The rearrangement links TRBV5-1 to TRBJ2-5, with 7 positions matching TRBD2. The CDR3 nucleotides are TGCGCCAGCAGCTCCCAAGCGGGACCACAAGAGACCCAGTACTTC. Translating gives CASSSQAGPQETQYF.